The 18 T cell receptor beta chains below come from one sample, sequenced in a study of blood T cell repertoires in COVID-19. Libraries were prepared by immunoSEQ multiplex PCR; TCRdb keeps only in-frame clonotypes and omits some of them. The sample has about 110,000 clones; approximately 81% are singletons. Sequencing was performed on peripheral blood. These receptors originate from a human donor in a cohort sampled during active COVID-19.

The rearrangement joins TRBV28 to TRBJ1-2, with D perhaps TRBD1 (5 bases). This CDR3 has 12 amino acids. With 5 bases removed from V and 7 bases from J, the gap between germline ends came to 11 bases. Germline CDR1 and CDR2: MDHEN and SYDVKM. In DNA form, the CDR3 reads TGTGCCAGCAGTGAGCGAGACAGTGGCTACACCTTC. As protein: CASSERDSGYTF.

The CDR3 protein is CASSLYWTGDYEQYF. Here the CDR3 DNA reads TGTGCCAGCAGTTTATATTGGACAGGGGACTACGAGCAGTACTTC. J is TRBJ2-7 and V is TRBV27; 9 positions agree with TRBD1. V gave up 1 base and J gave up 3 bases; unmatched junction bases: 4. Germline V lookup: CDR1 MNHEY, CDR2 SMNVEV (reference sequence). The length of the CDR3 is 15 residues.

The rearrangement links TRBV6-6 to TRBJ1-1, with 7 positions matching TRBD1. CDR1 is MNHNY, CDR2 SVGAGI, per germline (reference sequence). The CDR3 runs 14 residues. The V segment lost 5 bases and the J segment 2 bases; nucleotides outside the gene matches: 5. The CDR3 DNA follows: TGTGCCAGCAGTACCTGGACAGGAAACACTGAAGCTTTCTTT. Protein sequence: CASSTWTGNTEAFF.

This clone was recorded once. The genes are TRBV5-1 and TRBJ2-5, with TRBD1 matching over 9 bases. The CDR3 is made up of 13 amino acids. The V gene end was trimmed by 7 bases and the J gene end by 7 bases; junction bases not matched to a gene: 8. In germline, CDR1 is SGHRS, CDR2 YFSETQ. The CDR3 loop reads CASGGQGGVTQYF. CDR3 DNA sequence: TGCGCCAGCGGGGGACAGGGCGGGGTGACCCAGTACTTC.

For the CDR3, the DNA is TGCGCCAGCAGTCCACAGAGGGAGCAGCCCCAGCATTTT. Encoded protein: CASSPQREQPQHF. V and J are TRBV10-2 and TRBJ1-5, with D unclear. Trimming removed 5 bases at V and 7 bases at J, with 12 bases between. The germline CDR1 and CDR2 sequences are WSHSY and SAAADI. CDR3 length equals 13 residues.

The CDR3 sequence: CASSLAGGLWDEQFF. The CDR3 DNA follows: TGTGCCAGCTCCCTAGCGGGGGGGCTCTGGGATGAGCAGTTCTTC. This sequence joins TRBV18 and TRBJ2-1, with 12 bases matching TRBD2. The CDR3 covers 15 residues. Germline V lookup: CDR1 KGHSH, CDR2 LQKENI. V trimming: 6 bases; J trimming: 8 bases; junction bases outside the gene matches: 8.

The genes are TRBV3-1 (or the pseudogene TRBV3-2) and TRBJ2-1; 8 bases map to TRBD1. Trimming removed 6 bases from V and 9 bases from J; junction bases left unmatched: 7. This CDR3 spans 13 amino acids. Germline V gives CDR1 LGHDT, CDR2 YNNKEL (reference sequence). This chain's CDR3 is CASRDQGAGEQFF. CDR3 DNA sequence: TGTGCCAGCAGGGATCAGGGGGCTGGTGAGCAGTTCTTC.

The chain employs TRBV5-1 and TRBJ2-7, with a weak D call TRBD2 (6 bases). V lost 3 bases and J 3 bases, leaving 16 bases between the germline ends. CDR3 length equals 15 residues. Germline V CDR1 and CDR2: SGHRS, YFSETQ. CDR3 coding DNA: TGCGCCAGCAGCTGGGTGGGGGGAGTTAACTACGAGCAGTACTTC. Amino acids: CASSWVGGVNYEQYF. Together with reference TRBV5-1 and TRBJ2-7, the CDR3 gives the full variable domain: KAGVTQTPRYLIKTRGQQVTLSCSPISGHRSVSWYQQTPGQGLQFLFEYFSETQRNKGNFPGRFSGRQFSNSRSEMNVSTLELGDSALYLCASSWVGGVNYEQYFGPGTRLTVT.

The CDR3 nucleotides are TGTGCCACCTCAGGGGCGGGCTCCTATAATTCACCCCTCCACTTT. Amino acid sequence: CATSGAGSYNSPLHF. This chain connects TRBV6-5 to TRBJ1-6, with D perhaps matching TRBD1 (6 bases). The V end lost 10 bases, the J end lost 0 bases, and 13 bases lay between the germline ends. Germline loops: CDR1 MNHEY, CDR2 SVGAGI. This CDR3 comprises 15 residues.

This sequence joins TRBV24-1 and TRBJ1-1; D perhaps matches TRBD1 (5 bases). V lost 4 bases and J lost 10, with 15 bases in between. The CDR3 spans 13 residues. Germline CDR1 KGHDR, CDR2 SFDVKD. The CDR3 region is CATSEGFGGAAFF. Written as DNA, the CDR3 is TGTGCCACCAGTGAGGGATTCGGGGGAGCAGCTTTCTTT.

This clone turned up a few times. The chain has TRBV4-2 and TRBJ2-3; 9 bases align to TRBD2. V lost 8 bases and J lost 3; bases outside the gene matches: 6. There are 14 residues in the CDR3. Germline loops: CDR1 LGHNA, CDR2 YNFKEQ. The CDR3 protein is CASGSGSITDTQYF. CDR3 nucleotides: TGTGCCAGCGGTAGCGGGAGTATTACAGATACGCAGTATTTT.

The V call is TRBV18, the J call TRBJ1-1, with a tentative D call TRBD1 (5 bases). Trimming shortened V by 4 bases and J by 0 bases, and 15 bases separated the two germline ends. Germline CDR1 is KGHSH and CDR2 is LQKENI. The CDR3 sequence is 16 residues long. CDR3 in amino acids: CASSLVGGGVNTEAFF. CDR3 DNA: TGTGCCAGCTCACTTGTTGGGGGGGGAGTGAACACTGAAGCTTTCTTT. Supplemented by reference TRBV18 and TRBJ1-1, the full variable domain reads NAGVMQNPRHLVRRRGQEARLRCSPMKGHSHVYWYRQLPEEGLKFMVYLQKENIIDESGMPKERFSAEFPKEGPSILRIQQVVRGDSAAYFCASSLVGGGVNTEAFFGQGTRLTVV.

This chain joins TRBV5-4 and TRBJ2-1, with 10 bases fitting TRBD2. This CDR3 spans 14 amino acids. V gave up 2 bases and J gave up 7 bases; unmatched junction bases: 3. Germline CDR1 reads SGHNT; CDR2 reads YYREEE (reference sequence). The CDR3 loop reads CASSLPSGGNEQFF. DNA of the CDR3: TGTGCCAGCAGCTTACCTAGCGGGGGTAATGAGCAGTTCTTC.

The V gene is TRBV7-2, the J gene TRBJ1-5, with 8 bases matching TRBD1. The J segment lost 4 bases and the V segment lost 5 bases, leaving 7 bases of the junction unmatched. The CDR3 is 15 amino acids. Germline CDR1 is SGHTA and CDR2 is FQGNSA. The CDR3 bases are TGTGCCAGCAGCCAAGGACAGGGAGGGAATCAGCCCCAGCATTTT. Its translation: CASSQGQGGNQPQHF.

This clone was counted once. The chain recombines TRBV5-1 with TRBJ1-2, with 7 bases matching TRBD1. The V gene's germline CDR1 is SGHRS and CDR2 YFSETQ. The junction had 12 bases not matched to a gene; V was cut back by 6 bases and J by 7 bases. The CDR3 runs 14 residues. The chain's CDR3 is CASTTDRVQGGYTF. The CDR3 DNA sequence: TGCGCCAGCACTACTGACAGGGTGCAGGGTGGCTACACCTTC.

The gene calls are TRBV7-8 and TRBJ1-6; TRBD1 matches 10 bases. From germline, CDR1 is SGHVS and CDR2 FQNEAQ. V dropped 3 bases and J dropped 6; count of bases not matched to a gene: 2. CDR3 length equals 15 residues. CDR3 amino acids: CASSFRDRGNSPLHF. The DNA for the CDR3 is TGTGCCAGCAGCTTCCGGGACAGGGGTAATTCACCCCTCCACTTT.

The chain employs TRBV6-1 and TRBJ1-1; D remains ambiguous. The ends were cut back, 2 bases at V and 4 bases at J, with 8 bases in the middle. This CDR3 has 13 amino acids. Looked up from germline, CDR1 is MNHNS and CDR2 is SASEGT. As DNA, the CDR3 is TGTGCCAGCAGTGAACATGTGGCCACTGAAGCTTTCTTT. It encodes CASSEHVATEAFF.

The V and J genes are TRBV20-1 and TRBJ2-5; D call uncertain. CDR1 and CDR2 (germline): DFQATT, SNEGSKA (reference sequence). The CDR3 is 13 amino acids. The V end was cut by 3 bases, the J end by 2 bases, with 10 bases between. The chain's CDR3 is CSASGQKQETQYF. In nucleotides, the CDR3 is TGCAGTGCTAGTGGGCAAAAGCAAGAGACCCAGTACTTC.